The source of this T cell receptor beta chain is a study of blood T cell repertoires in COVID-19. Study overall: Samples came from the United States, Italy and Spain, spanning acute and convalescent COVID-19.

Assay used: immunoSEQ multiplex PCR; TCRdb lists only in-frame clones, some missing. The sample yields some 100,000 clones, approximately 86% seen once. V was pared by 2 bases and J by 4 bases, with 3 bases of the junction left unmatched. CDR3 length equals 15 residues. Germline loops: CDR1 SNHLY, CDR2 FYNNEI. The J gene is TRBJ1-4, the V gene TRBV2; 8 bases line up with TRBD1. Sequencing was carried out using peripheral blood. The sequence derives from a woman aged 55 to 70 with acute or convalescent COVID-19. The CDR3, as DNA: TGTGCCAGCAGTGAAATGGGACAGGTTAATGAAAAACTGTTTTTT. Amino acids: CASSEMGQVNEKLFF.